Below, 9 T cell receptor beta chains from the same sample are listed, as sequenced in a study of blood T cells in healthy people across ages. Combining a sample-barcoded 5' primer with a J-beta primer mix, a second PCR ran for 7 to 11 cycles. MiXCR, run by TCRdb on the 5' RACE reads, gives a single entry per CDR3 protein. The sample has some 1 million distinct CDR3 sequences; around 45% are singletons. Input material: blood. These receptors came from a woman aged 60-75 years in good health.

Regarding this clonotype: This could be a read error, since a much larger clone is one nucleotide away. The chain carries TRBV20-1 and TRBJ2-5; possible D gene TRBD2, 6 bases. CDR1 and CDR2 from the germline V gene are DFQATT and SNEGSKA (reference sequence). The CDR3 contains 13 residues. This CDR3 reads CSARDYWQETRYF. The CDR3 region has the DNA TGCAGTGCTAGGGACTATTGGCAAGAGACCCGGTACTTC.

In its sample, this clonotype was seen a few times. The chain is built from TRBV12-3 or TRBV12-4 and TRBJ2-7; D may be TRBD1 or TRBD2 (5 bases each). The CDR3 has 13 residues. V shed 5 bases and J shed 2 bases, with 10 bases lying between them. As DNA, the CDR3 is TGTGCCAGCAGTCGGGACGGGGCCTACGAGCAGTACTTC. Protein sequence: CASSRDGAYEQYF.

This clonotype was seen a few times. The chain employs TRBV7-4 and TRBJ2-7; 12 bases align to TRBD2. The V gene's germline CDR1 is SGHVT and CDR2 SQSDAQ. V was pared by 5 bases and J by 3 bases, with 11 bases of the junction left unmatched. This CDR3 is built from 17 residues. The CDR3 nucleotides are TGTGCCAGCAGCCCGAGGACCCCGGGACTAGCGGGCTACGAGCAGTACTTC. Its protein product is CASSPRTPGLAGYEQYF.

This clonotype turned up a few times. A much larger clone is a single base away; this may be a read error. The genes are TRBV12-3 or TRBV12-4 and TRBJ2-7; 10 bases match TRBD1. The DNA matches TRBJ2-5 better at its end, which makes the J call doubtful. The CDR3 runs 14 residues. CDR3 nucleotide sequence: TGTGCCTGCAGACGGACAGGGGGGTTGGAGACCCAGTACTTC. This sequence encodes CACRRTGGLETQYF.

The chain uses TRBV20-1 and TRBJ2-5; 9 positions agree with TRBD1. Matching the DNA end better, TRBJ2-7 makes the J call doubtful. The CDR3 runs 15 residues. From germline, CDR1 is DFQATT and CDR2 SNEGSKA (reference sequence). The CDR3 DNA reads as TGCAGTGCTGGAAGGATCGGGACAGGGATCGACGAGCAGTACTTC. Protein: CSAGRIGTGIDEQYF.

A few counts support this clonotype. This rearrangement joins TRBV20-1 to TRBJ1-2; maybe TRBD1 (5 bases). Trimming took 0 bases from V and 8 from J, leaving 10 bases between them. The CDR3 loop spans 12 amino acids. Germline loops: CDR1 DFQATT, CDR2 SNEGSKA (reference sequence). CDR3 sequence: CSARDAGRGYTF. For the CDR3, the DNA is TGCAGTGCTAGAGATGCGGGACGAGGCTACACCTTC.

This clonotype was counted only a few times. V is TRBV7-9 and J is TRBJ2-5; no clear D. V lost 5 bases to trimming and J lost 7 bases, with 20 bases between them. This CDR3 has 15 residues. Germline V gives CDR1 SEHNR, CDR2 FQNEAQ (reference sequence). The CDR3, as DNA: TGTGCCAGCAGCCCTGAAGGTCAGGCCCCTTTGACCCAGTACTTC. Protein sequence: CASSPEGQAPLTQYF.

The chain employs TRBV27 and TRBJ2-3; TRBD2 matches at 8 bases. The CDR3 loop spans 17 amino acids. J gave up 6 bases and V 6 bases, and 17 bases lay outside the gene matches. The V gene's germline CDR1 is MNHEY and CDR2 SMNVEV (reference sequence). This CDR3 is CASSPLMIAGPLDTQYF. In nucleotides, the CDR3 is TGTGCCAGCAGCCCTCTGATGATAGCGGGGCCTTTGGATACGCAGTATTTT.

The chain is built from TRBV21-1 and TRBJ2-5; TRBD1 reflects the table's D call only, with no check against the DNA. TRBV21-1 is shown as a pseudogene. This CDR3 is built from 15 residues. In nucleotides, the CDR3 is TGTGCCAGCAGCAATAAGGGCAGGGGGCCAGAGACCCAGTACTTC. Encoded protein: CASSNKGRGPETQYF.